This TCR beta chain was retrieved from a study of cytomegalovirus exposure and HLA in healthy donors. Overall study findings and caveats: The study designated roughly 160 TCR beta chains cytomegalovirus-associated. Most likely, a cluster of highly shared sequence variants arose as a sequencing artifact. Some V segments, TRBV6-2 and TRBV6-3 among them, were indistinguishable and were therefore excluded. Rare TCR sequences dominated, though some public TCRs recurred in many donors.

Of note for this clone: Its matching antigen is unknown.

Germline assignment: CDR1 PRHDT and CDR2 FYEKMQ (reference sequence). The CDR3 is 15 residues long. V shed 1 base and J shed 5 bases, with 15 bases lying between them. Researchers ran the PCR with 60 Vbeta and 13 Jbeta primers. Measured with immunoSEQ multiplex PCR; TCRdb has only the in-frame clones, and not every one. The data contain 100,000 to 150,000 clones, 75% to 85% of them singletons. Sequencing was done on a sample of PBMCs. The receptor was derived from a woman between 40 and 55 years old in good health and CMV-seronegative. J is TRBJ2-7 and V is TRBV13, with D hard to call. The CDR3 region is CASSLESRPLHEQYF. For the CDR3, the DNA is TGTGCCAGCAGCTTAGAGTCTAGGCCACTGCACGAGCAGTACTTC.